These T cell receptor beta chains were read from a single sample in a study of shared clonotypes between healthy human individuals. The method was immunoSEQ multiplex PCR; TCRdb's version includes in-frame clones alone and lacks a portion of them. Among over 2 million clones listed, over 85% were seen once. Sequenced: naive CD8+ T cells sorted from blood. The receptor source for this set is a man aged 18 to 29 in good health. Each CDR3 is given with its conserved first and last residue. The D gene is left open where the match is weak. Clone size is given for some rows only: seen once, a few or many times, or a class if the clone is expanded.

J gene | D gene | V gene | clone size | CDR3 DNA | CDR3 protein
TRBJ2-2 | NA | TRBV7-9 | once | TGTGCCAGCAGCTTAGGTGGTCCTGCCGCCGGGGAGCTGTTTTTT | CASSLGGPAAGELFF
TRBJ2-5 | NA | TRBV6-5 | NA | TGTGCCAGCAGTTACTCGATAGGGGTCGAGACCCAGTACTTC | CASSYSIGVETQYF
TRBJ1-2 | TRBD1 | TRBV27 | NA | TGTGCCAGCAGTAGTGGACCGGGACAGGGAACCTCAGCCCACTATGGCTACACCTTC | CASSSGPGQGTSAHYGYTF
TRBJ2-1 | NA | TRBV6-5 | NA | TGTGCCAGCAGTTATGAGTCTAGGGGATCCAATGAGCAGTTCTTC | CASSYESRGSNEQFF
TRBJ1-1 | NA | TRBV4-2 | NA | TGTGCCAGCAGCCAAGATCTGTGGGGGCCCAACACTGAAGCTTTCTTT | CASSQDLWGPNTEAFF
TRBJ2-7 | NA | TRBV6-5 | NA | TGTGCCAGCAGTTTTAGGGGGGAGGTTGCTTCCTACGAGCAGTACTTC | CASSFRGEVASYEQYF
TRBJ2-1 | NA | TRBV6-6 | NA | TGTGCCAGCAGTACACTATACAATGAGCAGTTCTTC | CASSTLYNEQFF
TRBJ2-1 | NA | TRBV9 | NA | TGTGCCAGCAGCGTAGCAGGGGTTCCCTTCGATGAGCAGTTCTTC | CASSVAGVPFDEQFF
TRBJ2-7 | NA | TRBV10-3 | once | TGTGCCATCGGGGGGGCAGGGAGCGCCTCCTACGAGCAGTACTTC | CAIGGAGSASYEQYF
TRBJ2-2 | NA | TRBV6-1 | NA | TGTGCCAGCAGTGAATATACCGGGGGGCCCGGGGAGCTGTTTTTT | CASSEYTGGPGELFF
TRBJ2-1 | NA | TRBV4-3 | NA | TGCGCCAGCAGCCAAGGGAAGTACCCTCTTGGTGATAATGAGCAGTTCTTC | CASSQGKYPLGDNEQFF
TRBJ1-1 | NA | TRBV28 | NA | TGTGCCAGCACCTACCGGACTGAAGCTTTCTTT | CASTYRTEAFF
TRBJ2-3 | NA | TRBV4-1 | NA | TGCGCCAGCAGCCAACCCGGGTTATCAGATACGCAGTATTTT | CASSQPGLSDTQYF
TRBJ2-7 | NA | TRBV25-1 | NA | TGTGCCACCATCGGACCCGGCTCCTACGAGCAGTACTTC | CATIGPGSYEQYF
TRBJ1-1 | NA | TRBV7-9 | NA | TGTGCCAGCAGCTTACTGGGAAACCTGGGGCCTGAAGCTTTCTTT | CASSLLGNLGPEAFF
TRBJ1-5 | TRBD1 | TRBV27 | NA | TGTGCCAGCAGACTGACAGGGGGCAATCAGCCCCAGCATTTT | CASRLTGGNQPQHF
TRBJ2-7 | NA | TRBV29-1 | once | TGCAGCGTTGAAGATCGGGAAACAGGGCTCTCCTACGAGCAGTACTTC | CSVEDRETGLSYEQYF
TRBJ1-2 | NA | TRBV7-9 | NA | TGTGCCAGCAGCTCGATAACTCACAACTACACCTTC | CASSSITHNYTF
TRBJ1-1 | NA | TRBV7-2 | NA | TGTGCCAGCAGCTTAGCGATCGGGTCTGAAGCTTTCTTT | CASSLAIGSEAFF
TRBJ2-1 | TRBD2 | TRBV4-1 | NA | TGCGCCAGCAGCGAGACTAGCGGGAGGGGTAACAATGAGCAGTTCTTC | CASSETSGRGNNEQFF
TRBJ1-6 | NA | TRBV5-8 | NA | TGTGCCAGCAGCTTGGTCCGGAGCTCCTATAATTCACCCCTCCACTTT | CASSLVRSSYNSPLHF
TRBJ2-3 | NA | TRBV6-1 | NA | TGTGCCAGCAGTGTCCCCAGGGAAAGCACAGATACGCAGTATTTT | CASSVPRESTDTQYF
TRBJ2-7 | TRBD1 | TRBV7-2 | NA | TGTGCCAGCAGCTTAACGGACAGGGGATGGGAGCAGTACTTC | CASSLTDRGWEQYF
TRBJ1-4 | NA | TRBV19 | NA | TGTGCCAGTAGTATCCGGAACATGAATGAAAAACTGTTTTTT | CASSIRNMNEKLFF
TRBJ1-1 | NA | TRBV13 | NA | TGTGCCAGCAGCTTAACTGTGAACACTGAAGCTTTCTTT | CASSLTVNTEAFF
TRBJ1-5 | NA | TRBV6-4 | NA | TGTGCCAGCAGTCCGGACAGAAATCAGCCCCAGCATTTT | CASSPDRNQPQHF
TRBJ2-7 | TRBD1 | TRBV5-1 | NA | TGCGCCAGCAGCCCCTGGGAGCCAGGGGGCTCCTACGAGCAGTACTTC | CASSPWEPGGSYEQYF
TRBJ2-7 | NA | TRBV14 | few | TGTGCCAGCAGCTATTGGAGGGAGTCCTACGAGCAGTACTTC | CASSYWRESYEQYF
TRBJ1-3 | NA | TRBV6-1 | NA | TGTGCCAGCAGTGGCTACAGGGAAGTCTCTGGAAACACCATATATTTT | CASSGYREVSGNTIYF
TRBJ1-4 | NA | TRBV4-3 | NA | TGCGCCAGCAGCCCGACAACCACTAATGAAAAACTGTTTTTT | CASSPTTTNEKLFF
TRBJ1-5 | TRBD1 | TRBV27 | NA | TGTGCCAGCAGTTTGTACAGGGGGACCCACCAGCCCCAGCATTTT | CASSLYRGTHQPQHF
TRBJ2-7 | NA | TRBV29-1 | NA | TGCAGCGTTGAGGGGACAAGTAGGGCGGACGAGCAGTACTTC | CSVEGTSRADEQYF
TRBJ1-2 | TRBD1 | TRBV6-6 | once | TGTGCCAGCAGTCTTATACCTGACAGGGACTATGGCTACACCTTC | CASSLIPDRDYGYTF
TRBJ2-7 | TRBD1 | TRBV27 | once | TGTGCCAGCAGTTCCTCGACAGGGGGGAGCTCCTACGAGCAGTACTTC | CASSSSTGGSSYEQYF
TRBJ1-4 | NA | TRBV28 | NA | TGTGCCAGCAGTTTGTCCTTTGAAAAACTGTTTTTT | CASSLSFEKLFF
TRBJ1-1 | NA | TRBV5-8 | NA | TGTGCCAGCAGCCTTATCGGCGGGGGTCTGGGCACTGAAGCTTTCTTT | CASSLIGGGLGTEAFF
TRBJ2-7 | NA | TRBV5-1 | NA | TGCGCCAGCAGCTTAAGTCCGGCGGCCTACGAGCAGTACTTC | CASSLSPAAYEQYF
TRBJ2-7 | NA | TRBV6-6 | NA | TGTGCCAGCAGTTACTCTGGAGGGAACGAGCAGTACTTC | CASSYSGGNEQYF
TRBJ2-1 | TRBD2 | TRBV9 | NA | TGTGCCAGCAGCGAGGAAGGGGGGACTAGCTACGATGAGCAGTTCTTC | CASSEEGGTSYDEQFF
TRBJ1-6 | TRBD1 | TRBV4-1 | few | TGCGCCAGCTCCGCTCACCGGGACAGGGTCAATTCACCCCTCCACTTT | CASSAHRDRVNSPLHF
TRBJ2-7 | TRBD2 | TRBV7-8 | NA | TGTGCCAGCAGCTGGGGACTAGCGGGAGGAACGTCCTACGAGCAGTACTTC | CASSWGLAGGTSYEQYF
TRBJ1-4 | NA | TRBV13 | once | TGTGCCAGCAGCTCCCAGGCCGGGGGAGGAAAACTGTTTTTT | CASSSQAGGGKLFF
TRBJ2-1 | NA | TRBV27 | NA | TGTGCCAGCAGTTTTGAGGGAGGAGAGCAGTTCTTC | CASSFEGGEQFF
TRBJ2-1 | NA | TRBV30 | NA | TGTGCCTGGAGTCCTTTAGCGGCGGAGCAGTTCTTC | CAWSPLAAEQFF
TRBJ2-1 | NA | TRBV5-5 | NA | TGTGCCAGCAGCCCCGCTTCGCGTTTGAATGAGCAGTTCTTC | CASSPASRLNEQFF
TRBJ2-7 | NA | TRBV6-4 | NA | TGTGCCAGCAGTGAGGAGGGGACAGCCAGCTACGAGCAGTACTTC | CASSEEGTASYEQYF
TRBJ1-2 | NA | TRBV13 | NA | TGTGCCAGCAGCATAGCAGGACGGCCTGTGGATGGCTACACCTTC | CASSIAGRPVDGYTF
TRBJ2-5 | NA | TRBV19 | NA | TGTGCCAGTAGTCCTGGGACAAGGAGGGACACAGAGACCCAGTACTTC | CASSPGTRRDTETQYF
TRBJ2-1 | TRBD2 | TRBV2 | NA | TGTGCCAGCAGGAGCCCTAGCGGGGGCCTTGCCGGGGATGAGCAGTTCTTC | CASRSPSGGLAGDEQFF
TRBJ2-3 | NA | TRBV6-1 | NA | TGTGCCAGCAGTGCCATGCTAGCTACTAGCACAGATACGCAGTATTTT | CASSAMLATSTDTQYF
TRBJ1-2 | TRBD1 | TRBV9 | NA | TGTGCCAGCAGCGTGAGTGACAGGGGGCTCTATGGCTACACCTTC | CASSVSDRGLYGYTF
TRBJ2-1 | TRBD2 | TRBV27 | once | TGTGCCAGCAGCCGCGGGACTAGCGGCTACAATGAGCAGTTCTTC | CASSRGTSGYNEQFF